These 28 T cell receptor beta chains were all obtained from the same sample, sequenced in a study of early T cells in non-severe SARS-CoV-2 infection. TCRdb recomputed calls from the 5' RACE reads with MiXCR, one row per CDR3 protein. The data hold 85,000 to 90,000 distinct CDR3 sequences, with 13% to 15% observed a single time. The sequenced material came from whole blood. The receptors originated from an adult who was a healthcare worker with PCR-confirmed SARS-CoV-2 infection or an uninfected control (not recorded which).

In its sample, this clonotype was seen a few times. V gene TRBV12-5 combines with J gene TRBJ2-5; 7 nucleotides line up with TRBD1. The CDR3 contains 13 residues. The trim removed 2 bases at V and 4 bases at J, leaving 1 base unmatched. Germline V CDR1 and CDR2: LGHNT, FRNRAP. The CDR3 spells CASGLPGGETQYF. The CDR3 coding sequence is TGTGCTAGTGGTTTGCCAGGGGGAGAGACCCAGTACTTC.

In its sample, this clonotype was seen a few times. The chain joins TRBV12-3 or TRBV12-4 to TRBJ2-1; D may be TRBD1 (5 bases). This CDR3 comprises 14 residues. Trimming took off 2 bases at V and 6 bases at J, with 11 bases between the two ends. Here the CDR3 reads CASSLRGGVNEQFF. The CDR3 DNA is TGTGCCAGCAGTTTAAGGGGCGGAGTCAATGAGCAGTTCTTC.

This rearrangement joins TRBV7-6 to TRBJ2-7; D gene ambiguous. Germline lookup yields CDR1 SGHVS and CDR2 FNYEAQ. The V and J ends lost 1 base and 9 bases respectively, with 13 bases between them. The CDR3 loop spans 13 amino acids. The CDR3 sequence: CASSLDRFGWQYF. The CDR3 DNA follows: TGTGCCAGCAGCTTAGATCGCTTTGGGTGGCAGTACTTC.

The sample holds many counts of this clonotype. The CDR3 coding sequence is TGTGCCAGCAGCTTAGTAGGTGAGGTCGGGGGGAACACTGAAGCTTTCTTT. Encoded protein: CASSLVGEVGGNTEAFF. V is TRBV7-9 and J is TRBJ1-1; TRBD1 is a possible D gene (5 bases). V lost 1 base and J 1 base, leaving 16 bases between the germline ends. Germline CDR1 is SEHNR and CDR2 is FQNEAQ (reference sequence). The CDR3 contains 17 residues.

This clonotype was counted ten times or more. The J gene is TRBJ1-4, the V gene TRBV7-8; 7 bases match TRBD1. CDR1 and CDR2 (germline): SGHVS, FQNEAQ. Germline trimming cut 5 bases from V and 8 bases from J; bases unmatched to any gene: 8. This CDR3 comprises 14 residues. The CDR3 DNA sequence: TGTGCCAGCAGCCCGCAGGGGGTTGGGGAAAAACTGTTTTTT. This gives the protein CASSPQGVGEKLFF.

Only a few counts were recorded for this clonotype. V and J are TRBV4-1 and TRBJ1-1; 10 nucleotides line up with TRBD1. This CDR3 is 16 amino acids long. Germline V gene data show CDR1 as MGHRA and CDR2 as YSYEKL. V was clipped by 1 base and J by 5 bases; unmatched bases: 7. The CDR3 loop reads CASSQGTGGSMTEAFF. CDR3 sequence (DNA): TGCGCCAGCAGCCAAGGGACAGGGGGTTCGATGACTGAAGCTTTCTTT.

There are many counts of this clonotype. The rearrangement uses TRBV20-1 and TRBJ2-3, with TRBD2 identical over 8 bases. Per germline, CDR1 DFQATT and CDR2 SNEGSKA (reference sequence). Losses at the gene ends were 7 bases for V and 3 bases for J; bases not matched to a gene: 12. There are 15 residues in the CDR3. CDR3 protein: CSGPRAGARTDTQYF. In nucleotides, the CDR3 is TGCAGTGGGCCGAGAGCGGGAGCCCGGACAGATACGCAGTATTTT.

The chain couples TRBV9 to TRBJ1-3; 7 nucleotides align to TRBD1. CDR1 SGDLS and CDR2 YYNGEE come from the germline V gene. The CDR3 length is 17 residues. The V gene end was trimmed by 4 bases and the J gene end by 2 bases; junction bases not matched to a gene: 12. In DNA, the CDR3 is TGTGCCAGCAGCCTACGACCGATGACAGGGCCTGGAAACACCATATATTTT. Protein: CASSLRPMTGPGNTIYF.

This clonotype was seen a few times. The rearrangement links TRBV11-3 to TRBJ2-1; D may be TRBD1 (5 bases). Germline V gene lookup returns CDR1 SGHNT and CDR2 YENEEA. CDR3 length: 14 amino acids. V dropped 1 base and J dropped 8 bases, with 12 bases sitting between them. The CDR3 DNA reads TGTGCCAGCAGCTTAGGGGGCGCGCGGCATGAGCAGTTCTTC. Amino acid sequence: CASSLGGARHEQFF.

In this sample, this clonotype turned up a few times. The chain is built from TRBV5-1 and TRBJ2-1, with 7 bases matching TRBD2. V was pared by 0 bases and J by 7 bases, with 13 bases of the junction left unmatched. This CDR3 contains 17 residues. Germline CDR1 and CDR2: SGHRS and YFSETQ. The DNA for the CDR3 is TGCGCCAGCAGCTTGGCGGGAAGGTCTAGCGGCCAAAATGAGCAGTTCTTC. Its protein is CASSLAGRSSGQNEQFF.

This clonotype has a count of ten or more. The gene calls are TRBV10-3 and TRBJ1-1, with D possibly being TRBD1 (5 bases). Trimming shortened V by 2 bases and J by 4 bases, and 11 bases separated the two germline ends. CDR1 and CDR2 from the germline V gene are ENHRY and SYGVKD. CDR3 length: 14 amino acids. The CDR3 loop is CAISEEQGSTEAFF. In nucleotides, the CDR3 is TGTGCCATCAGTGAGGAGCAGGGAAGCACTGAAGCTTTCTTT.

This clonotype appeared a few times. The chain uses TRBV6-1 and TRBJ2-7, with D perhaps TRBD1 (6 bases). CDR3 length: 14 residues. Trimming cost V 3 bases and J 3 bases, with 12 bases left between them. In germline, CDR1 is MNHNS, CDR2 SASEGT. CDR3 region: CASSDWGPVYEQYF. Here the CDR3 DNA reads TGTGCCAGCAGTGATTGGGGGCCGGTCTACGAGCAGTACTTC.

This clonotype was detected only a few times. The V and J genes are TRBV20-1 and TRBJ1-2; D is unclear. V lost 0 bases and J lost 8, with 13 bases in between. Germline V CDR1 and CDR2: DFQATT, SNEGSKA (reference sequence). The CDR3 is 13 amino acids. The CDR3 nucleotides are TGCAGTGCTAGAGATCATAACTCTAGGGGCTACACCTTC. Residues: CSARDHNSRGYTF.

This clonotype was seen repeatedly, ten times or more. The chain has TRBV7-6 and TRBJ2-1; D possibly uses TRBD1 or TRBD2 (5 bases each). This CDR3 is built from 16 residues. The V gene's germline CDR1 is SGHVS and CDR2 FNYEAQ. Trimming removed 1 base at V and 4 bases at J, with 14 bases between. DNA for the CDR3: TGTGCCAGCAGCTTAGGGGGCGAGGGCCGTTACAATGAGCAGTTCTTC. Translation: CASSLGGEGRYNEQFF.

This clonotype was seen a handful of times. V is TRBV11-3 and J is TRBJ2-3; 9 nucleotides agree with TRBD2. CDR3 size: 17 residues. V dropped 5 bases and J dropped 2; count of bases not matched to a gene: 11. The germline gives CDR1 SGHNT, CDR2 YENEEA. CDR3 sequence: CASSPSGGGRDTDTQYF. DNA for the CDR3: TGTGCCAGCAGCCCCTCGGGGGGCGGGAGGGACACAGATACGCAGTATTTT.

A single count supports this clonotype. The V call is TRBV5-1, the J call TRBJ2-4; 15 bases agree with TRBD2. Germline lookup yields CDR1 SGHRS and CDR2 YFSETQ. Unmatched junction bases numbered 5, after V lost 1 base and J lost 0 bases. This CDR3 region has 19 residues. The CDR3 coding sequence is TGCGCCAGCAGCTTGTCTGGACTAGCGGGAGGGCCAGCCAAAAACATTCAGTACTTC. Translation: CASSLSGLAGGPAKNIQYF.

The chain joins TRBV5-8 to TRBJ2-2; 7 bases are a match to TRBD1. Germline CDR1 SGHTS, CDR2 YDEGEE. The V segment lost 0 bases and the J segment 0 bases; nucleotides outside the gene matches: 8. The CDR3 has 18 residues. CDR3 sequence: CASSLVIVTGSNTGELFF. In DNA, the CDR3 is TGTGCCAGCAGCTTGGTCATCGTGACAGGGTCGAACACCGGGGAGCTGTTTTTT.

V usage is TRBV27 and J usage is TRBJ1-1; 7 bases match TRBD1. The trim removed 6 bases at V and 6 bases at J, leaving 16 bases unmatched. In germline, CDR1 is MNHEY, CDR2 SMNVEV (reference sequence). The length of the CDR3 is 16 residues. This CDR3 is CASSPQFQGGASEAFF. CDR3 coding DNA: TGTGCCAGCAGCCCACAATTTCAAGGGGGCGCCTCTGAAGCTTTCTTT.

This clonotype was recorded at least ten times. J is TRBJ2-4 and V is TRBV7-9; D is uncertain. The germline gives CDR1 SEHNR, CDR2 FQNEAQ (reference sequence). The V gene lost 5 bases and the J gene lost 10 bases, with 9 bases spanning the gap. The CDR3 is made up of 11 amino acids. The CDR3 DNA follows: TGTGCCAGCAGCCAAGGACCTATTCAGTACTTC. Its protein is CASSQGPIQYF.

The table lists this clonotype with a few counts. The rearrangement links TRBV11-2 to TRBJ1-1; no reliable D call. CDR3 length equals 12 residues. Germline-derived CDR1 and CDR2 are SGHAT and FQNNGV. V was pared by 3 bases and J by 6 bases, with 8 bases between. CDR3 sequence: CASSFTGAEAFF. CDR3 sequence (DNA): TGTGCCAGCAGCTTTACGGGCGCTGAAGCTTTCTTT.

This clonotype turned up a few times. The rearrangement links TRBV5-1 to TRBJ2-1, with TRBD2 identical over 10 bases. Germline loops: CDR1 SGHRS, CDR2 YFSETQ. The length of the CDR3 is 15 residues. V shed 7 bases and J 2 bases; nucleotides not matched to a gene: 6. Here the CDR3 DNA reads TGCGCCAGCCGACGCACTAGCGGGGCCTACAATGAGCAGTTCTTC. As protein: CASRRTSGAYNEQFF. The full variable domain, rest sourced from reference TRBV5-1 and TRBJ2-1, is KAGVTQTPRYLIKTRGQQVTLSCSPISGHRSVSWYQQTPGQGLQFLFEYFSETQRNKGNFPGRFSGRQFSNSRSEMNVSTLELGDSALYLCASRRTSGAYNEQFFGPGTRLTVL.

The CDR3 is CASPRGNEQFF. DNA for the CDR3: TGTGCCAGCCCACGGGGAAATGAGCAGTTCTTC. V is TRBV28 and J is TRBJ2-1; perhaps TRBD2 as D (5 bases). The CDR3 is 11 amino acids. V was pared by 8 bases and J by 7 bases, with 9 bases between. Germline V gene data show CDR1 as MDHEN and CDR2 as SYDVKM. The full variable domain, with the rest looked up from reference TRBV28 and TRBJ2-1, is DVKVTQSSRYLVKRTGEKVFLECVQDMDHENMFWYRQDPGLGLRLIYFSYDVKMKEKGDIPEGYSVSREKKERFSLILESASTNQTSMYLCASPRGNEQFFGPGTRLTVL.

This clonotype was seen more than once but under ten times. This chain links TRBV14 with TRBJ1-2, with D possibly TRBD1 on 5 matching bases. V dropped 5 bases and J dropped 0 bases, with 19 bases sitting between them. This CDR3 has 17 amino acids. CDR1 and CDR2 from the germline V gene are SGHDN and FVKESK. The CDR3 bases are TGTGCCAGCAGCTTGACACGGACACTGAGGACTAACTATGGCTACACCTTC. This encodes CASSLTRTLRTNYGYTF.

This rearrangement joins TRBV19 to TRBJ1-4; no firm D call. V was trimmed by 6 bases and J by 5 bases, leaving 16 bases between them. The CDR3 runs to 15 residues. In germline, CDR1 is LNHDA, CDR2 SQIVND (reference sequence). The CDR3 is CASRPPSGGNEKLFF. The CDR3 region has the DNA TGTGCCAGTAGACCGCCCAGCGGAGGGAATGAAAAACTGTTTTTT.

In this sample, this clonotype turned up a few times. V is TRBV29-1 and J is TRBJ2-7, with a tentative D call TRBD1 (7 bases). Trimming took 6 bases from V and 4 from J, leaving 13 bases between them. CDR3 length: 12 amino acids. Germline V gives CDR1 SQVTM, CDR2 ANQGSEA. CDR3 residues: CSVQGGKYEQYF. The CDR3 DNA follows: TGCAGCGTCCAGGGGGGAAAGTACGAGCAGTACTTC.

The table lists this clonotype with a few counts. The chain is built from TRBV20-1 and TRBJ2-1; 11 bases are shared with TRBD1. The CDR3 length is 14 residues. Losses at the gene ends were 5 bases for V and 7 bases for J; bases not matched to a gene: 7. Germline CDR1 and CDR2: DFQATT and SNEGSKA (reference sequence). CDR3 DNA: TGCAGTGCTTCCGGACAGGGGGCTGGTAATGAGCAGTTCTTC. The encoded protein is CSASGQGAGNEQFF.

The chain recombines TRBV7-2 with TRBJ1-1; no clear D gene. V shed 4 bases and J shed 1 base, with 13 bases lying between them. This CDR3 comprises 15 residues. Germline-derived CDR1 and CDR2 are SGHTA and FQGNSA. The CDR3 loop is CASSSRVSANTEAFF. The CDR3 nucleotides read TGTGCCAGCAGCTCAAGGGTGTCAGCGAACACTGAAGCTTTCTTT.

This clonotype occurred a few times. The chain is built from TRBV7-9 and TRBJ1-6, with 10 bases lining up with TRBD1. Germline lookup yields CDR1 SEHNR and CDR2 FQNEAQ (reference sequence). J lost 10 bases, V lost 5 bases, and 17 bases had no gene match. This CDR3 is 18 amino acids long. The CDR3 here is CASSLDRGIKVEASPLHF. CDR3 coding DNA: TGTGCCAGCAGCCTGGACAGGGGGATCAAAGTCGAAGCCTCACCCCTCCACTTT.